This T cell receptor (beta chain) comes out of a study of radiotherapy plus CTLA-4 blockade in lung cancer. Across the study: Patients showed objective responses in about 20% of cases and disease control in just over 30%.

On this clone: Its specificity is unknown.

Sequenced by immunoSEQ multiplex PCR; TCRdb stores in-frame clones only, minus some. Of about 120,000 clones in the sample, 78% were seen once. Points from the study as a whole: Among blood TCR repertoires after radiotherapy plus ipilimumab, tumor-derived clones expanded. According to reports, early shifts in blood T cell clones, alongside interferon-beta, forecast response most accurately.

The CDR3 length is 17 residues. The germline CDR1 and CDR2 sequences are SGHTA and FQGNSA. The V gene lost 5 bases and the J gene lost 11 bases, with 30 bases spanning the gap. Sequenced material: peripheral blood, taken from a patient treated with radiotherapy plus ipilimumab. The chain couples TRBV7-2 to TRBJ2-5; D might be TRBD1 (7 bases). The receptor was isolated from a human donor with non-small cell lung cancer who had a partial response to radiotherapy plus ipilimumab. The chain's CDR3 is CASSLTGEVGLTAGQYF. The DNA of the CDR3 is TGTGCCAGCAGCCTAACAGGGGAAGTCGGCCTGACTGCGGGGCAGTACTTC. Combining the CDR3 with reference TRBV7-2 and TRBJ2-5 gives the whole variable domain GAGVSQSPSNKVTEKGKDVELRCDPISGHTALYWYRQSLGQGLEFLIYFQGNSAPDKSGLPSDRFSAERTGGSVSTLTIQRTQQEDSAVYLCASSLTGEVGLTAGQYFGPGTRLLVL.